The 3 T cell receptor beta chains given below trace back to one sample, sequenced in a study of Graves' ophthalmopathy and Graves' hyperthyroidism. The authors amplified TCR beta CDR3 regions from RNA transcripts. First-round RT-PCR employed HTBI primers, with a second-round multiplex PCR after it. MiXCR, applied by TCRdb to the multiplex PCR reads, yields one record per CDR3 protein. The data hold approximately 700,000 distinct CDR3 sequences, with around 40% observed a single time. Sequencing input: peripheral blood. These receptors originate from an adult man with Graves' ophthalmopathy.

This clonotype was observed a few times. The genes are TRBV9 and TRBJ2-3; 8 positions match TRBD1. Germline CDR1 SGDLS, CDR2 YYNGEE. After removal of 4 bases from V and 1 base from J, the junction contained 8 bases not matched to a gene. This CDR3 has 16 amino acids. This chain's CDR3 is CASSSRQGAGTDTQYF. CDR3 bases: TGTGCCAGCAGCTCGCGGCAGGGGGCGGGCACAGATACGCAGTATTTT.

This clonotype was counted at least ten times. This chain connects TRBV16 to TRBJ1-1; D possibly corresponds to TRBD1 (6 bases). V gave up 1 base and J gave up 1 base, with 7 bases separating them. The length of the CDR3 is 14 residues. Germline V gene lookup returns CDR1 KGHSY and CDR2 FQNENV. The CDR3, as DNA: TGTGCCAGCAGCCAATGGACAGCGAACACTGAAGCTTTCTTT. Protein: CASSQWTANTEAFF.

J is TRBJ2-7 and V is TRBV10-3, with 10 bases lining up with TRBD1. From germline, CDR1 is ENHRY and CDR2 SYGVKD. Trimming took 11 bases from V and 3 from J; bases not matched to a gene: 13. This CDR3 is 15 amino acids long. The CDR3 DNA reads TGTGCCGCTTGTACCGGGACAGGGGCCAACTACGAGCAGTACTTC. The encoded protein is CAACTGTGANYEQYF.